This T cell receptor (beta chain) originates from a study of identical twins. Regarding this clonotype: Antigen specificity is unknown. A read error is possible here, since a much larger clone lies one base away.

Study conclusions and caveats: Invariant populations such as MAIT and iNKT cells could partly muddle zero-insertion analyses.

Template switching introduced a universal primer site, and the cDNA bore unique molecular identifiers. TCRdb reprocessed the 5' RACE reads with MiXCR, giving one entry per CDR3 protein. The sample consists of a few hundred thousand distinct CDR3 sequences, more than 9% of them appearing once. The CDR3 is made up of 13 amino acids. Deletions cut 5 bases from V and 4 bases from J, with 10 bases between. From germline, CDR1 is SGHAT and CDR2 FQDESV (reference sequence). The sequence was obtained from a man aged 45-60 years in good health. Sequenced sample: memory T cells sorted from blood. This sequence joins TRBV11-1 and TRBJ2-3; perhaps D is TRBD1 or TRBD2 (5 bases each). This chain's CDR3 is CASSRDPSDTQYF. In DNA form, the CDR3 reads TGTGCCAGCAGCCGGGACCCGTCAGATACGCAGTATTTT. The full variable domain, in which reference TRBV11-1 and TRBJ2-3 provide the parts outside the CDR3, is EAEVAQSPRYKITEKSQAVAFWCDPISGHATLYWYRQILGQGPELLVQFQDESVVDDSQLPKDRFSAERLKGVDSTLKIQPAELGDSAMYLCASSRDPSDTQYFGPGTRLTVL.